These 30 T cell receptor beta chains came from one sample sequenced in a study of Ad26.COV2.S vaccination and SARS-CoV-2 variants. Measured with immunoSEQ multiplex PCR; TCRdb has only the in-frame clones, and not every one. The sample gives approximately 410,000 clones, over 80% of which show up once; 1.5% to 2% is in the top ten. Treatment given: 15 to 20 received Ad26.COV2.S at low or high dose, single or two shots; several received placebo; per-sample allocation not given. Day 63 after the first vaccine or placebo injection was the time point for sampling. This specimen was peripheral blood, taken in a trial of Ad26.COV2.S vaccine versus placebo. The receptors derive from a person aged 18 to 65 who received the Ad26.COV2.S COVID-19 vaccine or a placebo.

This clone was detected once. Within the sample, other DNA sequences also encode this same CDR3. This chain links TRBV7-9 with TRBJ1-1, with D hard to call. CDR1 and CDR2 (germline): SEHNR, FQNEAQ (reference sequence). Trimming took off 1 base at V and 5 bases at J, with 8 bases between the two ends. The CDR3 consists of 13 residues. The CDR3 region is CASSLVGDTEAFF. The CDR3 DNA follows: TGTGCCAGCAGCTTAGTCGGGGATACTGAAGCTTTCTTT.

V is TRBV27 and J is TRBJ1-1; D possibly corresponds to TRBD1 (5 bases). V lost 4 bases, J lost 1 base, and 16 bases lay in between. Germline V gene lookup returns CDR1 MNHEY and CDR2 SMNVEV (reference sequence). CDR3 size: 16 residues. The CDR3 DNA is TGTGCCAGCAGTTCCCAGGTTGGGGGAGGGAACACTGAAGCTTTCTTT. It is translated as CASSSQVGGGNTEAFF.

The CDR3 sequence is CASTTYDPGQGLGKWGQYF. The CDR3 region has the DNA TGTGCCAGCACCACCTACGATCCGGGACAGGGATTGGGGAAATGGGGGCAGTACTTC. J is TRBJ2-7 and V is TRBV27; 9 bases are a match to TRBD1. With V trimmed by 7 bases and J by 9 bases, 28 bases remained unmatched. Germline V gene data show CDR1 as MNHEY and CDR2 as SMNVEV (reference sequence). CDR3 length: 19 amino acids.

This chain uses TRBV6-6 with TRBJ2-7, with D possibly being TRBD2 (6 bases). The germline CDR1 and CDR2 sequences are MNHNY and SVGAGI (reference sequence). This CDR3 is built from 13 residues. Trimming shortened V by 8 bases and J by 2 bases, and 13 bases separated the two germline ends. The CDR3 DNA reads TGTGCCAGCGACTTGGGCGGGACCTACGAGCAGTACTTC. It encodes CASDLGGTYEQYF.

The chain couples TRBV6-5 to TRBJ2-1; 7 nucleotides align to TRBD1. The CDR3 spans 14 residues. V was clipped by 6 bases and J by 7 bases; unmatched bases: 9. Germline-derived CDR1 and CDR2 are MNHEY and SVGAGI. The CDR3 nucleotides read TGTGCCAGCAGGAAACTGACAGGGTGGAATGAGCAGTTCTTC. Its translation is CASRKLTGWNEQFF.

V usage is TRBV13 and J usage is TRBJ1-5; D is uncertain. Between the trimmed V and J ends, which lost 0 bases and 6 bases, there was a span of 12 bases. The germline V gene has CDR1 PRHDT and CDR2 FYEKMQ (reference sequence). The CDR3 covers 15 residues. The DNA of the CDR3 is TGTGCCAGCAGCTTAGGTGGGCGCGGGGTTCAGCCCCAGCATTTT. It encodes CASSLGGRGVQPQHF.

The chain uses TRBV24-1 and TRBJ2-3; 7 bases are shared with TRBD1. CDR3 size: 14 residues. V gave up 6 bases and J gave up 4 bases; unmatched junction bases: 6. Per germline, CDR1 KGHDR and CDR2 SFDVKD. The CDR3 DNA sequence: TGTGCCACCAGTACCTTAACAGGGGCAGATACGCAGTATTTT. Translated: CATSTLTGADTQYF.

This chain joins TRBV24-1 and TRBJ2-1; 10 nucleotides agree with TRBD1. Germline lookup yields CDR1 KGHDR and CDR2 SFDVKD. J lost 9 bases, V lost 1 base, and 2 bases had no gene match. The CDR3 extends over 14 amino acids. CDR3 sequence (DNA): TGTGCCACCAGTGATTTAGGGACAGGGGTTGAGCAGTTCTTC. Amino acid sequence: CATSDLGTGVEQFF.

Here the CDR3 DNA reads TGCGCCAGCAGCCAAAGGCTACAGATTACCTACGAGCAGTACTTC. Encoded protein: CASSQRLQITYEQYF. The V gene is TRBV4-3, the J gene TRBJ2-7; no firm D call. The V and J ends lost 2 bases and 2 bases respectively, with 13 bases between them. Per the germline V gene, CDR1 is LGHNA and CDR2 is YSLEER. CDR3 length: 15 amino acids.

The rearrangement links TRBV30 to TRBJ2-1; the match to TRBD1 covers 7 bases. The CDR3 runs 12 residues. CDR1 is GTSNPN, CDR2 SVGIG, per germline (reference sequence). The J segment lost 6 bases and the V segment lost 5 bases, leaving 4 bases of the junction unmatched. Written as DNA, the CDR3 is TGTGCCTGGGTAGGGACAGTCAATGAGCAGTTCTTC. Translated, it gives CAWVGTVNEQFF. The full variable domain, in which reference TRBV30 and TRBJ2-1 provide the parts outside the CDR3, is SQTIHQWPATLVQPVGSPLSLECTVEGTSNPNLYWYRQAAGRGLQLLFYSVGIGQISSEVPQNLSASRPQDRQFILSSKKLLLSDSGFYLCAWVGTVNEQFFGPGTRLTVL.

The J gene is TRBJ1-1, the V gene TRBV4-1; tentatively, D is TRBD1 (6 bases). Trimming left V 4 bases short and J 2 bases short, with 17 bases between. CDR1 is MGHRA, CDR2 YSYEKL, per germline. The CDR3 is made up of 16 amino acids. The CDR3, as DNA: TGCGCCAGCAGCCTAGGGGGTCAGGGTTCTAACACTGAAGCTTTCTTT. Protein sequence: CASSLGGQGSNTEAFF.

The chain recombines TRBV10-1 with TRBJ2-3, with no clear D. Germline V gene sequence: CDR1 WNHNN, CDR2 SYGVQD (reference sequence). The CDR3 loop spans 13 amino acids. V lost 4 bases, J lost 6 bases, and 11 bases lay in between. CDR3 in amino acids: CASSVSSWDTQYF. The DNA for the CDR3 is TGCGCCAGCAGTGTCAGTTCTTGGGATACGCAGTATTTT.

The V gene is TRBV5-5, the J gene TRBJ1-2; 8 nucleotides agree with TRBD1. This CDR3 spans 16 amino acids. Unmatched junction bases numbered 8, after V lost 0 bases and J lost 4 bases. The V gene's germline CDR1 is SGHKS and CDR2 YYEKEE (reference sequence). The CDR3 DNA follows: TGTGCCAGCAGCTTGGATCCGAGACAGGGGATCTATGGCTACACCTTC. Translation: CASSLDPRQGIYGYTF. The full variable domain, rest sourced from reference TRBV5-5 and TRBJ1-2, is DAGVTQSPTHLIKTRGQQVTLRCSPISGHKSVSWYQQVLGQGPQFIFQYYEKEERGRGNFPDRFSARQFPNYSSELNVNALLLGDSALYLCASSLDPRQGIYGYTFGSGTRLTVV.

The chain is built from TRBV10-2 and TRBJ2-7, with a tentative D call TRBD1 (6 bases). V was trimmed by 3 bases and J by 3 bases, leaving 18 bases between them. The CDR3 is made up of 16 amino acids. Germline V gene data show CDR1 as WSHSY and CDR2 as SAAADI. In DNA form, the CDR3 reads TGCGCCAGCAGTGACCCAACGGGACACCCGAACTACGAGCAGTACTTC. This sequence encodes CASSDPTGHPNYEQYF.

The chain combines TRBV4-1 with TRBJ2-3; D is unclear. V was clipped by 1 base and J by 6 bases, with 2 bases between them. The CDR3 is 11 residues long. CDR1 and CDR2 (germline): MGHRA, YSYEKL. CDR3 loop: CASSQADTQYF. The CDR3 DNA follows: TGCGCCAGCAGCCAAGCCGATACGCAGTATTTT.

The chain uses TRBV5-1 and TRBJ2-7; 11 bases agree with TRBD2. The CDR3 runs to 13 residues. Trimming removed 6 bases from V and 5 bases from J; junction bases left unmatched: 4. Germline V gives CDR1 SGHRS, CDR2 YFSETQ. The CDR3 DNA follows: TGCGCCAGCATGCTAGCGGGGGGAGACGAGCAGTACTTC. Translation: CASMLAGGDEQYF.

The chain joins TRBV19 to TRBJ2-7, with D possibly matching TRBD2 (5 bases). The CDR3 runs to 15 residues. Germline V gene sequence: CDR1 LNHDA, CDR2 SQIVND (reference sequence). V was cut by 1 base and J by 3 bases, with 13 bases left in between. CDR3 loop: CASSIVGAGLYEQYF. CDR3 DNA sequence: TGTGCCAGTAGTATAGTCGGTGCAGGACTCTACGAGCAGTACTTC.

The J gene is TRBJ1-5, the V gene TRBV28; D gene ambiguous. V was shortened by 3 bases and J by 3 bases, with 9 bases between the two germline ends. CDR3 size: 14 residues. CDR1 MDHEN and CDR2 SYDVKM come from the germline V gene. The CDR3 protein is CASSLDGYNQPQHF. DNA for the CDR3: TGTGCCAGCAGTTTGGACGGATACAATCAGCCCCAGCATTTT. The full variable domain, rest sourced from reference TRBV28 and TRBJ1-5, is DVKVTQSSRYLVKRTGEKVFLECVQDMDHENMFWYRQDPGLGLRLIYFSYDVKMKEKGDIPEGYSVSREKKERFSLILESASTNQTSMYLCASSLDGYNQPQHFGDGTRLSIL.

This clone occurred once. V and J are TRBV5-1 and TRBJ2-5; 8 bases map to TRBD1. Germline CDR1 reads SGHRS; CDR2 reads YFSETQ. CDR3 length equals 16 residues. With V trimmed by 4 bases and J by 5 bases, 13 bases remained unmatched. Here the CDR3 DNA reads TGCGCCAGCAGCACGCGTACAGGGGGTGTTTTCGAGACCCAGTACTTC. Residues: CASSTRTGGVFETQYF.

The chain employs TRBV30 and TRBJ1-2; D call uncertain. The CDR3 contains 13 residues. V was clipped by 4 bases and J by 7 bases, with 16 bases between them. The germline gives CDR1 GTSNPN, CDR2 SVGIG (reference sequence). The CDR3 region is CAWNPLLLRGYTF. As DNA, the CDR3 is TGTGCCTGGAACCCCCTTCTCTTGCGTGGCTACACCTTC.

The V call is TRBV6-6, the J call TRBJ2-7; D not resolved. The V gene's germline CDR1 is MNHNY and CDR2 SVGAGI (reference sequence). The CDR3 covers 15 residues. Between the trimmed V and J ends, which lost 2 bases and 0 bases, there was a span of 11 bases. The CDR3: CASSYRSSSSYEQYF. The CDR3 nucleotides are TGTGCCAGCAGTTACCGGAGTTCTAGCTCCTACGAGCAGTACTTC.

The chain recombines TRBV7-9 with TRBJ2-5; D is ambiguous. This CDR3 is built from 16 residues. Per germline, CDR1 SEHNR and CDR2 FQNEAQ (reference sequence). V was clipped by 3 bases and J by 0 bases, with 14 bases between them. The CDR3 region is CASSLKGWVYQETQYF. The CDR3 coding sequence is TGTGCCAGCAGCTTGAAAGGGTGGGTGTACCAAGAGACCCAGTACTTC.

The chain is built from TRBV6-2 or TRBV6-3 and TRBJ1-5; the D gene is possibly TRBD1 (5 bases). Germline values: CDR1 MNHEY, CDR2 SVGEGT. CDR3 length: 15 residues. Trimming cost V 4 bases and J 4 bases, with 14 bases left between them. The chain's CDR3 is CASSSSGGGNQPQHF. The CDR3 coding sequence is TGTGCCAGCAGTTCCTCCGGTGGGGGGAATCAGCCCCAGCATTTT.

This sequence joins TRBV27 and TRBJ2-1; D is ambiguous. The V and J ends lost 0 bases and 4 bases respectively, with 16 bases between them. The germline V gene has CDR1 MNHEY and CDR2 SMNVEV (reference sequence). The CDR3 is 17 amino acids. The CDR3 DNA follows: TGTGCCAGCAGTTTATCAGCTCCCGCATTCGGATACAATGAGCAGTTCTTC. Protein product: CASSLSAPAFGYNEQFF.

The V call is TRBV7-2, the J call TRBJ1-1, with unresolved D. Germline values: CDR1 SGHTA, CDR2 FQGNSA. The CDR3 contains 12 residues. The V and J ends lost 1 base and 12 bases respectively, with 12 bases between them. The CDR3 here is CASSLGVGRTFF. The DNA for the CDR3 is TGTGCCAGCAGCTTAGGTGTAGGGAGAACTTTCTTT.

This clone has just one count. The rearrangement links TRBV7-9 to TRBJ2-7; D remains unclear. V gave up 9 bases and J gave up 2 bases, with 14 bases separating them. This CDR3 has 13 residues. In germline, CDR1 is SEHNR, CDR2 FQNEAQ (reference sequence). Here the CDR3 DNA reads TGTGCCAGGCGGATGGCAGATACCTACGAGCAGTACTTC. Translation: CARRMADTYEQYF.

This clone turned up a few times. The CDR3 DNA sequence: TGTGCCAGCAGGGGACACGTCTACGAGCAGTACTTC. It yields the protein CASRGHVYEQYF. This sequence joins TRBV12-3 or TRBV12-4 and TRBJ2-7; possibly TRBD1 for D (6 bases). CDR3 size: 12 residues. The ends were cut back, 6 bases at V and 3 bases at J, with 9 bases in the middle.

The chain carries TRBV5-1 and TRBJ1-5, with TRBD1 matching over 7 bases. J gave up 7 bases and V 4 bases, and 11 bases lay outside the gene matches. The CDR3 consists of 15 residues. The germline CDR1 and CDR2 sequences are SGHRS and YFSETQ. DNA of the CDR3: TGCGCCAGCAGCCCCGACACAGGGGCGGAACAGCCCCAGCATTTT. It specifies CASSPDTGAEQPQHF.

The chain has TRBV7-6 and TRBJ2-5; no clear D. Germline values: CDR1 SGHVS, CDR2 FNYEAQ. This CDR3 comprises 14 residues. With 5 bases removed from V and 0 bases from J, the gap between germline ends came to 10 bases. This CDR3 reads CASSRVRYQETQYF. The CDR3 nucleotides read TGTGCCAGCAGCCGAGTCAGATACCAAGAGACCCAGTACTTC.

The V call is TRBV10-2, the J call TRBJ2-7, with a possible D match to TRBD2 (6 bases). The germline V gene has CDR1 WSHSY and CDR2 SAAADI. With 4 bases removed from V and 6 bases from J, the gap between germline ends came to 7 bases. The CDR3 spans 11 residues. CDR3 loop: CASSVSGEQYF. As DNA, the CDR3 is TGCGCCAGCAGTGTTAGCGGCGAGCAGTACTTC.